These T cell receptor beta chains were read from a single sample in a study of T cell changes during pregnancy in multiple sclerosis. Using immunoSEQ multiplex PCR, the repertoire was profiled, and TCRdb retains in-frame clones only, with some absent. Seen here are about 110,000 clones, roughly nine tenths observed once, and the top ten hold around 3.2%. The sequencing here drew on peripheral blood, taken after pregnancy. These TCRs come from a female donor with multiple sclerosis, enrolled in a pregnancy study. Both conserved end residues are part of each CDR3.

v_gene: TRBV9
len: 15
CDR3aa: CASSVEGQGHSPLHF

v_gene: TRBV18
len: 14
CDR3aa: CASSPPGGNQPQHF

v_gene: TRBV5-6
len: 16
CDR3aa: CASSPDRGLQNEKLFF

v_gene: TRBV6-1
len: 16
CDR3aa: CASSQGVNGQEGGYTF

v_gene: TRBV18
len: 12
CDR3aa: CASSPEGWEAFF

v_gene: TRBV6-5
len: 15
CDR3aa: CASSYSSLSTDTQYF

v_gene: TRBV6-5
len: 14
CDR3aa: CASSPYGGSYEQYF

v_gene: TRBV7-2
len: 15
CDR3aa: CASSLAGTTTYGYTF

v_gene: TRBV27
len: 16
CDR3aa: CASSLSLRPTNEKLFF

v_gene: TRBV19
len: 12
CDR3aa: CASRNRAGREYF

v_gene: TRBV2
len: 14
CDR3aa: CASIPQGARETQYF

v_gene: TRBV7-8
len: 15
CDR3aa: CASSSSSGGLSEQFF

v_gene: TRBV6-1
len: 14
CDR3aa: CASSDTRGTDTQYF

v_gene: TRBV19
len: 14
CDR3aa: CASSIRDRGTGYTF

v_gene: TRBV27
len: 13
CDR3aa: CASSWGPIYEQYF

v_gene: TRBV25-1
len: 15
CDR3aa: CASSEYKGAQETQYF

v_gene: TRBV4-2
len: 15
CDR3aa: CASSQEWASLETQYF

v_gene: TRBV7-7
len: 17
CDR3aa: CASSWPPGGGLTDTQYF

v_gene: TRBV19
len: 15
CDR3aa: CASSIDSGRGYGYTF

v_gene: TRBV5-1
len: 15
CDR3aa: CASSWGDRDNEKLFF

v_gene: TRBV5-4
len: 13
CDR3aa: CASSTGIGDEQYF

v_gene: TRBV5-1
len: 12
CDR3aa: CASSSPSETQYF

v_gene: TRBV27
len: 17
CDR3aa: CASGIGQGYATNEKLFF

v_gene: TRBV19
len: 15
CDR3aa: CASSSRGRENTEAFF

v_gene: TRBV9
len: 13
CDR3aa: CASSLGQGYEQYF

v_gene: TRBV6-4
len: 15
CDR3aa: CASSDSLARRNEQFF

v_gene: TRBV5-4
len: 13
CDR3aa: CAGGTDSGNTIYF

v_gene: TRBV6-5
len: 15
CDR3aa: CASSYKEAAGNTIYF

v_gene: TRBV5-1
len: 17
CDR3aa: CASSRNYPGSSYNEQFF

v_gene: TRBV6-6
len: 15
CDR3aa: CASSTPRTAGHTIYF

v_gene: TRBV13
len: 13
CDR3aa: CASSVGRSYEQYF

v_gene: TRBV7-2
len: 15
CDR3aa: CASRPREGRSYEQYF

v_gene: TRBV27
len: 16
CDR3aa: CASSFRAAGAPYEQYF

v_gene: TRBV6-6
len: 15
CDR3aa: CASSYSIRGDQPQHF

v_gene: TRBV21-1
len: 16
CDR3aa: CASSKTRKTGVQPQHF

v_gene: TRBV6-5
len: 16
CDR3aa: CASSYSKTLPDSPLHF

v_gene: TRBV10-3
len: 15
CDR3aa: CAISERIQVNEKLFF

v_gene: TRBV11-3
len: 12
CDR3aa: CASSAGGGEQFF

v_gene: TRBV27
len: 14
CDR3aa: CASSLTGLNTEAFF

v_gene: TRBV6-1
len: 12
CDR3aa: CASNRVNTEAFF

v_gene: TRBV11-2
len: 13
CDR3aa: CASSPYLSGELFF